This T cell receptor beta chain was captured in a study of cytomegalovirus exposure and HLA in healthy donors. Trimming cost V 2 bases and J 0 bases, with 7 bases left between them. This CDR3 contains 14 residues. The germline V gene encodes CDR1 MNHEY and CDR2 SVGAGI. Generated by immunoSEQ multiplex PCR, the TCRdb table keeps only in-frame clones and is missing some. Of 160,000 or so clones listed, around 90% are singletons. Sample: PBMCs. The J gene is TRBJ1-1, the V gene TRBV6-5; no reliable D call. The receptor's source is a man aged 18 to 30 in good health and CMV-seronegative. CDR3 coding DNA: TGTGCCAGCAGTTACGGACTGTTGAACACTGAAGCTTTCTTT. This translates into CASSYGLLNTEAFF.